Listed below are T cell receptor beta chains from one sample, sequenced in a study of T cells in Graves' hyperthyroidism and ophthalmopathy. A single record per CDR3 protein comes from TCRdb applying MiXCR to the multiplex PCR reads. The sample consists of about 510,000 distinct CDR3 sequences, 35% to 50% of them appearing once. Material: peripheral blood or thyroid tissue (not recorded which). Receptor source: an adult woman with Graves' disease, either hyperthyroidism or ophthalmopathy (not recorded which). The CDR3 runs from the conserved cysteine through the conserved F or W. A D gene is named only where the DNA matches it firmly. The size of a clone is reported for some rows only, either as once, few or many, or as a class for expanded clones.

TRBJ1-4 many TRBD1 TRBV4-1 CASSHLTGGGEKLFF TGCGCCAGCAGCCACCTTACAGGGGGAGGCGAAAAACTGTTTTTT
TRBJ2-7 NA TRBD2 TRBV28 CASSSWGGGQYF TGTGCCAGCAGTTCTTGGGGGGGGGGGCAGTACTTC
TRBJ1-2 NA NA TRBV12-3/TRBV12-4 CASSLSGQNYGYTF TGTGCCAGCAGTTTAAGCGGACAGAACTATGGCTACACCTTC
TRBJ2-7 NA NA TRBV9 CASSQGSGLDEQYF TGTGCCAGCAGCCAAGGTTCAGGGTTGGACGAGCAGTACTTC
TRBJ1-2 NA NA TRBV9 CASSWGDSDHTF TGTGCCAGCAGCTGGGGGGACTCTGACCACACCTTC
TRBJ2-7 few TRBD1 TRBV18 CASSRTSEKVPSGGPYEQYF TGTGCCAGCTCACGGACCTCGGAAAAAGTGCCCTCAGGGGGTCCCTACGAGCAGTACTTC
TRBJ2-5 many TRBD2 TRBV2 CASSETGGPMETQYF TGTGCCAGCAGTGAAACGGGAGGGCCTATGGAGACCCAGTACTTC
TRBJ2-7 many TRBD2 TRBV20-1 CSARGGTSGGIEQYF TGCAGTGCTAGGGGCGGGACTAGCGGGGGTATCGAGCAGTACTTC
TRBJ2-2 NA NA TRBV2 CASNQETGELFF TGTGCCAGCAATCAAGAAACCGGGGAGCTGTTTTTT
TRBJ2-2 NA NA TRBV2 CASSVWGTPTGELFF TGTGCCAGCAGTGTTTGGGGCACCCCTACCGGGGAGCTGTTTTTT
TRBJ2-5 few NA TRBV7-2 CASSLASTRGQETQYF TGTGCCAGCAGCTTAGCCTCCACGCGGGGCCAAGAGACCCAGTACTTC
TRBJ1-2 NA NA TRBV25-1 CASTTRENHGYTF TGTGCCAGCACGACCAGGGAGAACCATGGCTACACCTTC
TRBJ2-1 many TRBD1 TRBV19 CASSPDRGYNEQFF TGTGCCAGTAGTCCCGACAGGGGCTACAATGAGCAGTTCTTC
TRBJ2-1 NA TRBD1 TRBV2 CASSERSGGNEQFF TGTGCCAGCAGTGAACGATCAGGGGGCAATGAGCAGTTCTTC
TRBJ1-4 NA NA TRBV7-6 CASSSIDGRNEKLFF TGTGCCAGCAGCTCCATCGACGGAAGGAATGAAAAACTGTTTTTT
TRBJ1-5 NA NA TRBV10-2 CASTAQFNQPQHF TGCGCCAGCACGGCACAGTTTAATCAGCCCCAGCATTTT
TRBJ1-4 once NA TRBV7-9 CASSLAQSQRSEKLFF TGTGCCAGCAGCTTAGCGCAATCCCAACGAAGTGAAAAACTGTTTTTT